The 2 T cell receptor beta chains given below trace back to one sample, sequenced in a study of cytomegalovirus exposure and HLA in healthy donors. PCR employed 60 Vbeta and 13 Jbeta primers. Using immunoSEQ multiplex PCR, the repertoire was profiled, and TCRdb retains in-frame clones only, with some absent. The sample includes 90,000 to 120,000 clones, over 60% of them seen just once. The sequencing sample was made of PBMCs. The receptors derive from a young woman in good health and CMV-seropositive.

The rearrangement uses TRBV6-5 and TRBJ2-1, with D possibly TRBD2 on 5 matching bases. CDR1 is MNHEY and CDR2 is SVGAGI in the germline V gene. The length of the CDR3 is 16 residues. V lost 0 bases, J lost 6 bases, and 15 bases lay in between. The CDR3 bases are TGTGCCAGCAGTTACTCGAGTCGAGACTATATCAATGAGCAGTTCTTC. It encodes CASSYSSRDYINEQFF.

This chain links TRBV5-4 with TRBJ1-6, with 7 bases fitting TRBD1. The CDR3 contains 16 residues. CDR1 and CDR2 from the germline V gene are SGHNT and YYREEE (reference sequence). With 2 bases clipped from V and 9 bases from J, the junction kept 11 bases outside the gene matches. The CDR3 loop reads CASSFGQVGGGSPLHF. The DNA of the CDR3 is TGTGCCAGCAGCTTCGGACAGGTGGGGGGAGGTTCACCCCTCCACTTT.